The sequence of this T cell receptor (beta chain) was determined in a study of PD-1 blockade in classical Hodgkin lymphoma. Study-wide points: TCR diversity in CD4+, not CD8+, cells rose significantly by C4D1. Nothing has yet pinned down what causes the repertoire differences, possibly disease activity or prior therapy.

This sample's time point: cycle 4 day 1 (C4D1), after more than five weeks of nivolumab. Each patient's relapse followed autologous stem cell transplantation, and brentuximab vedotin exposure varied. On this clone: Antigen specificity is unknown.

Clones were sequenced by immunoSEQ multiplex PCR, and TCRdb holds only the in-frame ones, with some missing. The sample lists more than 3,500 clones; around 72% were seen once. CDR1 KGHSH and CDR2 LQKENI come from the germline V gene. V was trimmed by 3 bases and J by 0 bases, leaving 12 bases between them. The CDR3 runs to 16 residues. The sequences come from peripheral blood mononuclear cells (PBMCs), collected before the fourth cycle of nivolumab. The chain is built from TRBV18 and TRBJ1-5; D unresolved. The TCR originated in a human donor with classical Hodgkin lymphoma. This CDR3 is CASSPDFVSSNQPQHF. The CDR3 DNA reads TGTGCCAGCTCACCGGACTTCGTTAGTAGCAATCAGCCCCAGCATTTT.